This TCR beta chain is from a study of blood T cell repertoires in COVID-19. The V end lost 6 bases, the J end lost 1 base, and 10 bases lay between the germline ends. Germline assignment: CDR1 ENHRY and CDR2 SYGVKD. This CDR3 has 14 residues. Profiling relied on immunoSEQ multiplex PCR, and the TCRdb table lists in-frame clones only, not all of them. The sample lists 120,000 or so clones; 88% were seen once. The receptor's source is a human donor in a cohort sampled during active COVID-19. This rearrangement joins TRBV10-3 to TRBJ2-1; the D gene is possibly TRBD1 (6 bases). Sequences were obtained from peripheral blood. CDR3 sequence (DNA): TGTGCCATCAGGGCACAGGGTTCCTACAATGAGCAGTTCTTC. It yields the protein CAIRAQGSYNEQFF.